One T cell receptor (beta chain) is described in this entry. Its antigen remains unidentified. Libraries were prepared by immunoSEQ multiplex PCR; TCRdb keeps only in-frame clonotypes and omits some of them. The table includes approximately 33,000 clones, about 86% detected once. The sample comes from a study of graft-versus-host responses after intestinal transplantation. Study overall: Every recipient had anti-thymocyte globulin induction and two to four years of tacrolimus plus steroids.

CDR1 is MGHRA and CDR2 is YSYEKL in the germline V gene. This CDR3 contains 17 residues. Trimming took off 1 base at V and 7 bases at J, with 23 bases between the two ends. Findings and caveats of the study: Recipient-marrow GvH clones were detected, some having first appeared in ileum or blood. The presence of high graft-versus-host to host-versus-graft clonal ratios in allografts characterized patients with graft-donor T cell macrochimerism. Peak circulating GvH clone levels were associated with early post-transplant HvG declines.

The TCR comes from a human donor who received an intestinal transplant. The sequenced sample was unstimulated CD8+ T cells sorted from spleen or lymph node cells, obtained before intestinal transplant. The chain couples TRBV4-1 to TRBJ2-7, with D perhaps matching TRBD2 (6 bases). CDR3 sequence reads: CASSQGDSSGSLGEQYF. The CDR3 coding sequence is TGCGCCAGCAGCCAAGGTGATTCCAGCGGGTCCTTGGGGGAGCAGTACTTC.